This T cell receptor (beta chain) was sequenced for a study of PD-1 blockade in classical Hodgkin lymphoma. Relapse was seen in all patients after autologous stem cell transplantation, and brentuximab vedotin exposure was variable. The CDR3 covers 13 residues. Germline CDR1 SSHAT, CDR2 FNYEAQ (reference sequence). Trimming removed 5 bases from V and 5 bases from J, with 11 bases in between. Libraries were prepared by immunoSEQ multiplex PCR; TCRdb keeps only in-frame clonotypes and omits some of them. The sample lists about 110,000 clones; about 88% were seen once. Sequencing was performed on peripheral blood mononuclear cells (PBMCs), taken before the second cycle of nivolumab. The receptor's source is a human donor with classical Hodgkin lymphoma. The rearrangement uses TRBV7-7 and TRBJ2-3, with a weak D call TRBD2 (6 bases). The CDR3 coding sequence is TGTGCCAGCAGCCTAGGGACTTTAGATACGCAGTATTTT. Encoded protein: CASSLGTLDTQYF. Full variable domain (rest looked up from reference TRBV7-7 and TRBJ2-3): GAGVSQSPRYKVTKRGQDVTLRCDPISSHATLYWYQQALGQGPEFLTYFNYEAQPDKSGLPSDRFSAERPEGSISTLTIQRTEQRDSAMYRCASSLGTLDTQYFGPGTRLTVL.